The clone carrying this T cell receptor beta chain has just a few counts. The antigen remains unidentified. V shed 4 bases, J shed 6 bases, and the junction held 4 bases outside the gene matches. This CDR3 region has 16 residues. Germline V gene lookup returns CDR1 MGHRA and CDR2 YSYEKL. The sample belongs to a study of molecular identifiers for immune sequencing clone quantification. Listed TCR primers, together with previously described methods, were used for the bulk TCR libraries. TCRdb reprocessed the PCR reads via MiXCR and lists one record per CDR3 protein. Here the sample spans about half a million distinct CDR3 sequences, 20% to 25% being singletons. Points from the study as a whole: One cell's worth of spiked Jurkat TCR RNA was reportedly detectable among approximately 990,000 naive cells. In naive cells, clones above 20 RNA copies held under 1% of molecules, whereas in effector cells they held over 97%.

For naive CD8 T cells, sorting used the CD8+CD4-CCR7+CD45RA+ phenotype. This receptor was identified in a human donor in good health. Some libraries in this study had Jurkat cell RNA spiked in. This chain links TRBV4-1 with TRBJ2-1; 15 nucleotides match TRBD2. What was sequenced was naive CD8+ T cells from blood, with Jurkat cell RNA spiked in. The sample's subset: FACS-sorted CD8+CD4-CCR7+CD45RA+ naive T cells. The DNA for the CDR3 is TGCGCCAGCAGCCTAGGGACTAGCGGGGGGTCCAATGAGCAGTTCTTC. It yields the protein CASSLGTSGGSNEQFF.